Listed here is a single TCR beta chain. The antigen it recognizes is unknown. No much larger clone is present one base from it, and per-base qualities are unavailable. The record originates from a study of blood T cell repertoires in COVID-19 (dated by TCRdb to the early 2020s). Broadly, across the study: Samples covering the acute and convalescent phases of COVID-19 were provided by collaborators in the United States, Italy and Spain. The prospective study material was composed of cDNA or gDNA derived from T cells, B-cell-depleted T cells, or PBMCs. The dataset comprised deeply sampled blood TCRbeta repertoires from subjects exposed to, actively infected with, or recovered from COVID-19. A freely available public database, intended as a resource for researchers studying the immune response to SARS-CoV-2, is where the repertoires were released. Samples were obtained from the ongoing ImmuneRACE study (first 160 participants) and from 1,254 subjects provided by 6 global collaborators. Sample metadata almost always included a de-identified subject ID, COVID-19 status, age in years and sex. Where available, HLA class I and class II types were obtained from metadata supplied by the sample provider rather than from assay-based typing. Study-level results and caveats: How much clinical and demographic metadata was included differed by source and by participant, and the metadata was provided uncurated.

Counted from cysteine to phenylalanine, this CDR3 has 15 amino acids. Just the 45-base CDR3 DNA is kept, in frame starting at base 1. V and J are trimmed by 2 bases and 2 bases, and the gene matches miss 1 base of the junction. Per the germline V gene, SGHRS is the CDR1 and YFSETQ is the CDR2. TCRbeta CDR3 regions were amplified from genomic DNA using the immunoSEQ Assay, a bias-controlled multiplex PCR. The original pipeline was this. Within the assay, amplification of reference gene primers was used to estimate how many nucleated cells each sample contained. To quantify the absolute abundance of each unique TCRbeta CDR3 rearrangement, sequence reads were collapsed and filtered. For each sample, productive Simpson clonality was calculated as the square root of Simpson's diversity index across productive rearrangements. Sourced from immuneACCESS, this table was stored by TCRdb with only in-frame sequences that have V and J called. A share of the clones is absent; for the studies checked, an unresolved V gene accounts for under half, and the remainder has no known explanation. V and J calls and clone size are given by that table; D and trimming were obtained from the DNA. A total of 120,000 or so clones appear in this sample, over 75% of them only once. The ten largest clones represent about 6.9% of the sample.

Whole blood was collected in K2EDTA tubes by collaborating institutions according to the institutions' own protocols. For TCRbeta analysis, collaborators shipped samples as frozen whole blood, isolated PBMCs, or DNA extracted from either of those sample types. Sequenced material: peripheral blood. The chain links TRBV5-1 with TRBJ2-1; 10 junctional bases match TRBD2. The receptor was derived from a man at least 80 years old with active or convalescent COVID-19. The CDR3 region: CASSFSGGAYNEQFF. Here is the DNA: TGCGCCAGCAGCTTCAGCGGGGGGGCCTACAATGAGCAGTTCTTC.